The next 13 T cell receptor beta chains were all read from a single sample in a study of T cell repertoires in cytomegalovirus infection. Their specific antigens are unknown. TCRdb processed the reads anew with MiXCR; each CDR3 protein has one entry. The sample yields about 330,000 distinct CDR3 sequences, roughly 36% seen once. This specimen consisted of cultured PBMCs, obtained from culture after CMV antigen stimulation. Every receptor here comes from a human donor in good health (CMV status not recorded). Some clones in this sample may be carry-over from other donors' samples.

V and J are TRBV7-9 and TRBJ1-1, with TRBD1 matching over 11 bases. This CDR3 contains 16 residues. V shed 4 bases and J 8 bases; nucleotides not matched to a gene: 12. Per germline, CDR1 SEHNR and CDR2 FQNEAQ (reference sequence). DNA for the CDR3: TGTGCCAGCAGCTCTACGGACAGGGGGCTGGAATCCGAAGCTTTCTTT. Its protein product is CASSSTDRGLESEAFF.

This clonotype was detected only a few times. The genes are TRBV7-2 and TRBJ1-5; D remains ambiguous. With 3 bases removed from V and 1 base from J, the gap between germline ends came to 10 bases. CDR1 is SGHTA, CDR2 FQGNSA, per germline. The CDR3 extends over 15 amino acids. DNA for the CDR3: TGTGCCAGCAGCTTTAATGTCGGGAGCAATCAGCCCCAGCATTTT. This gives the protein CASSFNVGSNQPQHF. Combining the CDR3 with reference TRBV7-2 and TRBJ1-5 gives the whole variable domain GAGVSQSPSNKVTEKGKDVELRCDPISGHTALYWYRQSLGQGLEFLIYFQGNSAPDKSGLPSDRFSAERTGGSVSTLTIQRTQQEDSAVYLCASSFNVGSNQPQHFGDGTRLSIL.

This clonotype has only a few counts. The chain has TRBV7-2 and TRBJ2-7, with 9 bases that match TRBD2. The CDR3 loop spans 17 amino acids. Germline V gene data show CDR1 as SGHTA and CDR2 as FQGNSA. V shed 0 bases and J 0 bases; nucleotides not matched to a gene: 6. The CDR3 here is CASSLASGRLSSYEQYF. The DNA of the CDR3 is TGTGCCAGCAGCTTAGCCAGCGGGAGGCTCAGCTCCTACGAGCAGTACTTC.

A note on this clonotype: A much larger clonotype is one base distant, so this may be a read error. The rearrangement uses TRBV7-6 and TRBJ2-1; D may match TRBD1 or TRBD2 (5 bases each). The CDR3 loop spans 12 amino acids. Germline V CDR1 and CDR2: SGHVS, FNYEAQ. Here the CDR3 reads CASSLVLGEQLF. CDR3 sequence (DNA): TGTGCCAGCAGCTTAGTTTTGGGGGAGCAGTTATTC.

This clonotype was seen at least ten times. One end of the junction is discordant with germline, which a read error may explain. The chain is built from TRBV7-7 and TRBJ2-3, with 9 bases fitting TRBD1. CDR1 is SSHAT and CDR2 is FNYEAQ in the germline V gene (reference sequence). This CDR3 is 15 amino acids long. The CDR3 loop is CASSEQGARTDTQYF. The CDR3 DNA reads TGTGCTAGCAGCGAACAGGGGGCGCGAACAGATACGCAGTATTTT. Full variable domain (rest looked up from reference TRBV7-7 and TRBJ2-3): GAGVSQSPRYKVTKRGQDVTLRCDPISSHATLYWYQQALGQGPEFLTYFNYEAQPDKSGLPSDRFSAERPEGSISTLTIQRTEQRDSAMYRCASSEQGARTDTQYFGPGTRLTVL.

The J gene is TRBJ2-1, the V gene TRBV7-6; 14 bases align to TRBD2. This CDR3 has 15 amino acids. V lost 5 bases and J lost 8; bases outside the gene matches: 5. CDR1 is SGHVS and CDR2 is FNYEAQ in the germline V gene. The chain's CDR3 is CASSPGLAGVHEQFF. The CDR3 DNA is TGTGCCAGCAGCCCGGGACTAGCGGGAGTCCATGAGCAGTTCTTC.

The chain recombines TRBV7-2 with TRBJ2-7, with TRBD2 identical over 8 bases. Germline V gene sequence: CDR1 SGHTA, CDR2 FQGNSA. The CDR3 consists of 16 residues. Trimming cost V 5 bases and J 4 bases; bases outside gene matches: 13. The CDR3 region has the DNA TGTGCCAGCAGCGAAGATAGCGGGACTCTGAGATACGAGCAGTACTTC. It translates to CASSEDSGTLRYEQYF.

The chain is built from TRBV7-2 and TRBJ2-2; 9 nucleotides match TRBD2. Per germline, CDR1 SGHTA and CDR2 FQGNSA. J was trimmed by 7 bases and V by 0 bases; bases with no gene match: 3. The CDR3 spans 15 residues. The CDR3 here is CASSLASSGNGELFF. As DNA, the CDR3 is TGTGCCAGCAGCTTAGCTTCTAGCGGGAACGGGGAGCTGTTTTTT.

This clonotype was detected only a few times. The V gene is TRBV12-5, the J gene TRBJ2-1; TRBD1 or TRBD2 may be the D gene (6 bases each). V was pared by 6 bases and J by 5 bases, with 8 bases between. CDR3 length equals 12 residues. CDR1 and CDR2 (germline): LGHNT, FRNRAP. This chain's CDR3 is CASGEGDNEQFF. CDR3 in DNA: TGTGCTAGTGGGGAGGGGGACAATGAGCAGTTCTTC.

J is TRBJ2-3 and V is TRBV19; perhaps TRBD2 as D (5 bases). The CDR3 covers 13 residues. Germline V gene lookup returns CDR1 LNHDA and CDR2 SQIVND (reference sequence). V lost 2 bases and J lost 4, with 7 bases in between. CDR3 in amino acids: CASSISGADTQYF. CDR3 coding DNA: TGTGCCAGTAGTATATCCGGGGCAGATACGCAGTATTTT. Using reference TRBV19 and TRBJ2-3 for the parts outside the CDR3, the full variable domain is DGGITQSPKYLFRKEGQNVTLSCEQNLNHDAMYWYRQDPGQGLRLIYYSQIVNDFQKGDIAEGYSVSREKKESFPLTVTSAQKNPTAFYLCASSISGADTQYFGPGTRLTVL.

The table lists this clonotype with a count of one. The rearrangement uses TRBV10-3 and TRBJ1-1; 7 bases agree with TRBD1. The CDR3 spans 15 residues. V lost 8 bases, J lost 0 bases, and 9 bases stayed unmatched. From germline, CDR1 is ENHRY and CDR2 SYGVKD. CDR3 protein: CAIGQGTAMNTEAFF. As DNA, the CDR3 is TGTGCCATCGGACAAGGGACAGCGATGAACACTGAAGCTTTCTTT.

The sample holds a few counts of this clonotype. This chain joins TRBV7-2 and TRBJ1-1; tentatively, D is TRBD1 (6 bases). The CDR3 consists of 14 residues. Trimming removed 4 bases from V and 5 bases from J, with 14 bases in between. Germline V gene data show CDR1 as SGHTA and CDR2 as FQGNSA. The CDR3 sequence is CASSSQPTGTEAFF. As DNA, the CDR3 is TGTGCCAGCAGCTCCCAACCGACAGGAACTGAAGCTTTCTTT.

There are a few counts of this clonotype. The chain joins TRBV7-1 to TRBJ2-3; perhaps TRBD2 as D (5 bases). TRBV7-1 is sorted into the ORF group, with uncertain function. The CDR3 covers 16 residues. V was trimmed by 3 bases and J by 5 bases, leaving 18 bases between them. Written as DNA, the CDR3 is TGTGCCAGCAGCTCCTTAGAGCAGAGGGCAGGAGATACGCAGTATTTT. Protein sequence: CASSSLEQRAGDTQYF.